This entry is about one T cell receptor beta chain. Its target is not known. These data originate in a study of shared clonotypes between healthy human individuals. Study results and limitations: Having only a few donors restricted how much genetic and exposure-history diversity was captured.

Assay: immunoSEQ multiplex PCR; the TCRdb copy retains only in-frame clones and omits some. The sample has 1,400,000 or so clones, 98% to 99% seen once; the top ten hold 0.36%. The CDR3 length is 15 residues. Germline-derived CDR1 and CDR2 are MGHRA and YSYEKL. Trimming cost V 4 bases and J 5 bases, with 17 bases left between them. The chain combines TRBV4-1 with TRBJ2-5; D gene unclear. Input material: naive CD4+ T cells sorted from blood. The subset was: CD45RA+ positively selected. The clonotype comes from a man under 40 in good health. CDR3 nucleotides: TGCGCCAGCAGCCCCAAACAAATAGTACCCGAGACCCAGTACTTC. Protein sequence: CASSPKQIVPETQYF.